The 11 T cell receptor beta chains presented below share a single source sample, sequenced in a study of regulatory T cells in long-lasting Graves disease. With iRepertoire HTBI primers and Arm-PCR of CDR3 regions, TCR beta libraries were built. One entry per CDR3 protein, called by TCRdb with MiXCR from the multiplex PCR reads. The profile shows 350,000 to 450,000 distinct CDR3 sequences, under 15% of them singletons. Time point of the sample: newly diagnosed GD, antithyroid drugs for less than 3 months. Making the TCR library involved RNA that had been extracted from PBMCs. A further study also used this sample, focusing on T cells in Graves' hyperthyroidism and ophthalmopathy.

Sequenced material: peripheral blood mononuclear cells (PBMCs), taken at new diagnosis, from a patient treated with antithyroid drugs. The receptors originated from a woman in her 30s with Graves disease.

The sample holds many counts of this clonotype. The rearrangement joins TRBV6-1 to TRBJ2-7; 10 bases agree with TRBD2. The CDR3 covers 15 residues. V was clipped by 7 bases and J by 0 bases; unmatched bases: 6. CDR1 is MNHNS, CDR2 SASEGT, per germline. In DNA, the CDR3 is TGTGCCAGCAACCAACTAGCGGGGAGCTCCTACGAGCAGTACTTC. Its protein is CASNQLAGSSYEQYF.

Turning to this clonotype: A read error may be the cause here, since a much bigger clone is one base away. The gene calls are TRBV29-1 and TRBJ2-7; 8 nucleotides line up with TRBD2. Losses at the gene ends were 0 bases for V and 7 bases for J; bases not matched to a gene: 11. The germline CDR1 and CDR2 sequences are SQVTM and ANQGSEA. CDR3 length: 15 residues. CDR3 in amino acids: CSVEESIAGSNEQYF. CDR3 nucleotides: TGCAGCGTTGAAGAATCGATAGCGGGGTCCAATGAGCAGTACTTC.

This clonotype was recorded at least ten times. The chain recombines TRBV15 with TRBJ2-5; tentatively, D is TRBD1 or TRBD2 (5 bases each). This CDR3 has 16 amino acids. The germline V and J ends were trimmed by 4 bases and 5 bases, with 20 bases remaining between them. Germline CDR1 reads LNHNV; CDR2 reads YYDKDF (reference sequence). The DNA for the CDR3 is TGTGCCACCAGCATAATCTCGGGGCTGGTAGGGGAGACCCAGTACTTC. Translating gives CATSIISGLVGETQYF.

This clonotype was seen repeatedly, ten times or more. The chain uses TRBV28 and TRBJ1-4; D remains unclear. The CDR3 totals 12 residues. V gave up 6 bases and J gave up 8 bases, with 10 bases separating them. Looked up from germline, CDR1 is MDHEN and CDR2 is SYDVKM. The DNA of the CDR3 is TGTGCCAGCAGGGCCCTGCGGGAAAAACTGTTTTTT. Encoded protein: CASRALREKLFF.

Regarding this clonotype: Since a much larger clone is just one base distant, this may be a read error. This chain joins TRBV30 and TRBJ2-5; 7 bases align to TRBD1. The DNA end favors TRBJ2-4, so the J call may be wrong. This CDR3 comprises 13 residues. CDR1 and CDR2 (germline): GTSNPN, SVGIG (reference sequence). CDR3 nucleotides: TGTGCCTGGCAGGGGGTGGGCAAAAACATTCAGTACTTC. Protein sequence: CAWQGVGKNIQYF.

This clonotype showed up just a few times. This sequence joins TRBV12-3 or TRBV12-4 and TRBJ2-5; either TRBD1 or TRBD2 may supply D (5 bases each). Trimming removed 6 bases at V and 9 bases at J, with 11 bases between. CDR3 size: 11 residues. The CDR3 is CASRLGVAQYF. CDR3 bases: TGTGCCAGCAGGTTGGGGGTAGCCCAGTACTTC.

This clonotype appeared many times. CDR3: CSARGLAGDGASTDTQYF. CDR3 nucleotide sequence: TGCAGTGCTAGAGGACTAGCGGGAGATGGAGCTAGCACAGATACGCAGTATTTT. V usage is TRBV20-1 and J usage is TRBJ2-3; 12 nucleotides align to TRBD2. Germline values: CDR1 DFQATT, CDR2 SNEGSKA (reference sequence). The ends lost 1 base at V and 0 bases at J; junction bases unmatched: 8. The CDR3 extends over 18 amino acids.

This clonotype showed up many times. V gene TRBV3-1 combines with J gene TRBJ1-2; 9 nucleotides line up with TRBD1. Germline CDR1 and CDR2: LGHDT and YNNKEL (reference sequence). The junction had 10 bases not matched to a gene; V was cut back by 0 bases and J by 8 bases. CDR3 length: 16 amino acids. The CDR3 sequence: CASSQDWGQGRRGYTF. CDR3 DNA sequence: TGTGCCAGCAGCCAAGATTGGGGACAGGGTCGTCGGGGCTACACCTTC.

CDR3 nucleotide sequence: TGCAGTGAAGGGACAGGGAGTAGGTGGGAGACCCAGTACTTC. Translating gives CSEGTGSRWETQYF. The chain is built from TRBV20-1 and TRBJ2-5, with 9 nucleotides matching TRBD1. CDR1 is DFQATT, CDR2 SNEGSKA, per germline (reference sequence). The CDR3 length is 14 residues. Trimming removed 7 bases from V and 5 bases from J; junction bases left unmatched: 11.

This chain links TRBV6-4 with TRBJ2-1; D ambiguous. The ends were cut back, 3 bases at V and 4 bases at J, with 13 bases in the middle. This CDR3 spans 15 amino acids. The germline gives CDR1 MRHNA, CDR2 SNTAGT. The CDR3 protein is CASSENGLDYNEQFF. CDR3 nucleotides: TGTGCCAGCAGTGAGAACGGCCTGGATTACAATGAGCAGTTCTTC.

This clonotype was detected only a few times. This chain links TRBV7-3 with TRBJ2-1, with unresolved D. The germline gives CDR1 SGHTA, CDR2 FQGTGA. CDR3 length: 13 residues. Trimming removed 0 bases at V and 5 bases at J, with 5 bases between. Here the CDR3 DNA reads TGTGCCAGCAGCTTAACGCAAGACAATGAGCAGTTCTTC. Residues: CASSLTQDNEQFF.